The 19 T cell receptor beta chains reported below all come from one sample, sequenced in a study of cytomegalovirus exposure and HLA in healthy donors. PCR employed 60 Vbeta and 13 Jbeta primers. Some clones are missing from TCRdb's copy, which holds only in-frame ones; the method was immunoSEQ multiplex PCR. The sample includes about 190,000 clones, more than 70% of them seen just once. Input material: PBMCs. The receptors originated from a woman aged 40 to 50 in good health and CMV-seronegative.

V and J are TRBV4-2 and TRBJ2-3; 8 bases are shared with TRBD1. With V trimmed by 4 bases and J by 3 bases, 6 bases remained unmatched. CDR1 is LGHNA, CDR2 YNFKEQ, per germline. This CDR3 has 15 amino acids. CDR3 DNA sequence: TGTGCCAGCAGCCGTGGACAGGGTAAGACAGATACGCAGTATTTT. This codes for CASSRGQGKTDTQYF.

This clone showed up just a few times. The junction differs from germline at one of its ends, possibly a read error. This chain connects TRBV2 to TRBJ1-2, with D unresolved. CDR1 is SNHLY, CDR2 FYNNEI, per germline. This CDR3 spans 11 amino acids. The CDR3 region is CASSEIVGSHF. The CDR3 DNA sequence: TGTGCCAGCAGTGAAATTGTCGGGAGTCACTTC.

For the CDR3, the DNA is TGTGCCAGCAGAGTCGACAGGTCTTCCTACGAGCAGTACTTC. It encodes CASRVDRSSYEQYF. The rearrangement links TRBV6-5 to TRBJ2-7; a weak D match, TRBD1 (6 bases). The V end was cut by 6 bases, the J end by 1 base, with 13 bases between. CDR1 is MNHEY, CDR2 SVGAGI, per germline. The CDR3 spans 14 residues.

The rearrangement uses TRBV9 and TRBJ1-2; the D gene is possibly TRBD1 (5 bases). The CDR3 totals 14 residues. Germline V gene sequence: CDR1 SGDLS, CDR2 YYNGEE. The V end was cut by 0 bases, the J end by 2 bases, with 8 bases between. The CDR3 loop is CASSVEGRNYGYTF. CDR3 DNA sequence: TGTGCCAGCAGCGTAGAGGGGCGCAACTATGGCTACACCTTC.

CDR3 coding DNA: TGTGCCTGGAGTGTACGGGGGGATACTACTAGAGGGACCCAGCATTTT. This encodes CAWSVRGDTTRGTQHF. V is TRBV30 and J is TRBJ1-5; D perhaps matches TRBD1 (5 bases). Trimming took 0 bases from V and 11 from J, leaving 23 bases between them. Germline CDR1 and CDR2: GTSNPN and SVGIG (reference sequence). The CDR3 sequence is 16 residues long.

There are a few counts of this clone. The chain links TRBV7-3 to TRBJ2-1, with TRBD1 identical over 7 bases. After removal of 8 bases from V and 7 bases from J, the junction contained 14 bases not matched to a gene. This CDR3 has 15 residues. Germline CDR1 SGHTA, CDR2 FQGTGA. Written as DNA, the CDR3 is TGTGCCAGCGCCTCCGGGACAGCCCTTTTGAATGAGCAGTTCTTC. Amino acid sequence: CASASGTALLNEQFF. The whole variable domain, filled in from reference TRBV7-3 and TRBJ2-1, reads GAGVSQTPSNKVTEKGKYVELRCDPISGHTALYWYRQSLGQGPEFLIYFQGTGAADDSGLPNDRFFAVRPEGSVSTLKIQRTERGDSAVYLCASASGTALLNEQFFGPGTRLTVL.

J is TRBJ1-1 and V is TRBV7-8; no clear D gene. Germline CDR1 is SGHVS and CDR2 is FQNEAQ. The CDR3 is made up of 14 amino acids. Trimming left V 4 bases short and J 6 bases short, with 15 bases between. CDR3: CASSSRTDRAEAFF. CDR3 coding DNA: TGTGCCAGCAGCTCCAGGACTGATCGAGCTGAAGCTTTCTTT.

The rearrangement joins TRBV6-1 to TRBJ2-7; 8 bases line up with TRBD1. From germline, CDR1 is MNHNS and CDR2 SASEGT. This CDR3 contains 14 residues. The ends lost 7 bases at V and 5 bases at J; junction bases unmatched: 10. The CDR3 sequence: CASITGTGNNEQYV. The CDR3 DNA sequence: TGTGCCAGCATTACAGGGACAGGAAATAACGAGCAGTACGTC.

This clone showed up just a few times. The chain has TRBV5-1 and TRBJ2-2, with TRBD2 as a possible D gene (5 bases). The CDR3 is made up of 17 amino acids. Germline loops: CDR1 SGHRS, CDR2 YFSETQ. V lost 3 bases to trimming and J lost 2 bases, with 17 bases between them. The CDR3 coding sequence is TGCGCCAGCAGCTGGGGAGTGGGCCGGGCTAACACCGGGGAGCTGTTTTTT. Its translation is CASSWGVGRANTGELFF.

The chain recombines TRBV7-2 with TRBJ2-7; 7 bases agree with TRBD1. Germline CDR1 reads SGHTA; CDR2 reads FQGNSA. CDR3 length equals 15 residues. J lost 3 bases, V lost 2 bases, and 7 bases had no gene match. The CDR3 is CASSLSGTAYYEQYF. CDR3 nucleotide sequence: TGTGCCAGCAGCTTATCGGGGACAGCGTACTACGAGCAGTACTTC.

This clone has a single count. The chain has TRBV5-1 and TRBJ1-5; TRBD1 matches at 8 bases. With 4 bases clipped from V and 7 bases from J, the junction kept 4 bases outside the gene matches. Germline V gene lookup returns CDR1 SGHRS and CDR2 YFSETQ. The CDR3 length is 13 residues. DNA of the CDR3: TGCGCCAGCAGCCCGGACAGGGAACAGCCCCAGCATTTT. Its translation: CASSPDREQPQHF.

The CDR3 DNA reads TGTGCCAGCAGCTTTAACAGCGGGAGGGCCGTCGAAGAGACCCAGTACTTC. The encoded protein is CASSFNSGRAVEETQYF. The chain couples TRBV7-6 to TRBJ2-5; the match to TRBD2 covers 10 bases. The CDR3 contains 17 residues. Trimming took 3 bases from V and 3 from J; bases not matched to a gene: 10. Germline CDR1 is SGHVS and CDR2 is FNYEAQ.

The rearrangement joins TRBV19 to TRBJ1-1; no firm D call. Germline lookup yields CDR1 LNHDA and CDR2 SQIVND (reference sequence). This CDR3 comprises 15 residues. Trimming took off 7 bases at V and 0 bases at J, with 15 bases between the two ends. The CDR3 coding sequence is TGTGCCAGTACCTCCGGGGAGGTTTTGAACACTGAAGCTTTCTTT. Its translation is CASTSGEVLNTEAFF.

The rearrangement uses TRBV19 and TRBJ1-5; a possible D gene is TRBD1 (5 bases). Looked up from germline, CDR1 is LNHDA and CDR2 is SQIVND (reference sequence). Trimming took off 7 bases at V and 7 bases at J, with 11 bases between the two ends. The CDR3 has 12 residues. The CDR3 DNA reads TGTGCCAGTATTGGGGGGGGGCAGCCCCAGCATTTT. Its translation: CASIGGGQPQHF.

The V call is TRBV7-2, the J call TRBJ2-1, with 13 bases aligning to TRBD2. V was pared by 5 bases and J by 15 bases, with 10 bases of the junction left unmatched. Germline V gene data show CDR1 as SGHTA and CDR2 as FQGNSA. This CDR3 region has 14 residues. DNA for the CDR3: TGTGCCAGCAGCGGTACTAGCGGGAGGGCCGTAATGTTCTTC. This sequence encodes CASSGTSGRAVMFF.

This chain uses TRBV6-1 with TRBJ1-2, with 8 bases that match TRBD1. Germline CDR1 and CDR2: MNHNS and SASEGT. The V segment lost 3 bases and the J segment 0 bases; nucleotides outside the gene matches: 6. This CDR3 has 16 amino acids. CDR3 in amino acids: CASSDLGQVSNYGYTF. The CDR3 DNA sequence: TGTGCCAGCAGTGACCTGGGACAGGTTTCTAACTATGGCTACACCTTC.

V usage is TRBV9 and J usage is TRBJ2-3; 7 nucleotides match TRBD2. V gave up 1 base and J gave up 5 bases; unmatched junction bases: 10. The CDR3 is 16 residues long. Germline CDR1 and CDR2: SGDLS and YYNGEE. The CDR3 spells CASSVSSGRTGDTQYF. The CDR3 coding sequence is TGTGCCAGCAGCGTATCTTCCGGGAGGACCGGAGATACGCAGTATTTT. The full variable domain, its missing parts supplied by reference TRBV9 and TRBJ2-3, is DSGVTQTPKHLITATGQRVTLRCSPRSGDLSVYWYQQSLDQGLQFLIQYYNGEERAKGNILERFSAQQFPDLHSELNLSSLELGDSALYFCASSVSSGRTGDTQYFGPGTRLTVL.

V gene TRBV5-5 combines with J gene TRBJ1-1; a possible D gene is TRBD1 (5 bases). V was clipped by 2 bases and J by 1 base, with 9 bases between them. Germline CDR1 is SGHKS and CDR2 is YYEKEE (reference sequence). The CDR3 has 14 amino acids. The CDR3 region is CASSLYGGNTEAFF. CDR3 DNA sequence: TGTGCCAGCAGCTTATACGGGGGGAACACTGAAGCTTTCTTT.

This CDR3 reads CATSYPGTGSYEQYF. The CDR3 DNA reads TGCGCCACCTCCTATCCCGGGACAGGGAGCTACGAGCAGTACTTC. V usage is TRBV10-2 and J usage is TRBJ2-7; TRBD1 agrees at 9 bases. Germline V gene data show CDR1 as WSHSY and CDR2 as SAAADI. V lost 10 bases, J lost 3 bases, and 13 bases stayed unmatched. The CDR3 is made up of 15 amino acids.